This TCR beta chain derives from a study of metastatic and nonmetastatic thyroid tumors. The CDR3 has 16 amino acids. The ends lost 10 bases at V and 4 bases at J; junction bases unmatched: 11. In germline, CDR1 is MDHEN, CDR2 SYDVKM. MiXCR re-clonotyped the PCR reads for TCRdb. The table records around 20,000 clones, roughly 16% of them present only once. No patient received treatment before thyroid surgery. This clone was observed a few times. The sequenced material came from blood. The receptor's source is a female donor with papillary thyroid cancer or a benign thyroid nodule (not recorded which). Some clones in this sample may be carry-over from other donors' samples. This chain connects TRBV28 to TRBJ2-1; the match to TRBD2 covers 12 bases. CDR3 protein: CAISLPGLAGYNEQFF. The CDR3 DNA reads TGTGCCATCAGCTTACCGGGACTAGCGGGTTACAATGAGCAGTTCTTC.